The present T cell receptor beta chain was sequenced within a study of T cell responses to AZD1222 COVID-19 vaccine. The CDR3 runs 16 residues. CDR1 LGHNA and CDR2 YNFKEQ come from the germline V gene. The J segment lost 7 bases and the V segment lost 4 bases, leaving 9 bases of the junction unmatched. This clone was recorded only once. Its antigen is undetermined. Regarding the study as a whole: Nearly half of spike-specific TCRs reportedly target variant regions that are unmutated in the B.1.351 and B.1.1.7 variants. Recipients of AZD1222 seropositive at baseline numbered only five or six. The donors showed a predominance of white British ancestry and of females, with possible underestimation of clonal diversity.

Clones were read by immunoSEQ multiplex PCR, and TCRdb kept only the in-frame ones, dropping some. The data show more than 95,000 clones, approximately 90% seen once. The TCR comes from an adult who received the AZD1222 COVID-19 vaccine. The chain recombines TRBV4-2 with TRBJ2-7, with TRBD2 matching 14 bases. The starting material was peripheral blood, obtained 28 days after the second AZD1222 dose. The CDR3 region is CASSRTPGTSGGEQYF. CDR3 DNA: TGTGCCAGCAGCCGTACCCCCGGGACTAGCGGGGGTGAGCAGTACTTC.